There are a few counts of the clone carrying this T cell receptor (beta chain). The data were obtained in a study of identical twins. A universal primer site was added by template switching, and unique molecular identifiers were carried by the cDNA. One entry per CDR3 protein results from TCRdb running MiXCR on the 5' RACE reads. The sample yields roughly 490,000 distinct CDR3 sequences, roughly an eighth seen once. This sample also appeared in a second study, on yellow fever vaccine responses in identical twins.

The receptor comes from a woman under 30 in good health. Sequencing used CD4+ T cells sorted from blood.

For the CDR3, the DNA is TGTGCCAGCAGCGGGTCGGATACGCAGTATTTT. Encoded protein: CASSGSDTQYF. The rearrangement joins TRBV5-4 to TRBJ2-3, with D hard to call. Looked up from germline, CDR1 is SGHNT and CDR2 is YYREEE (reference sequence). Trimming stripped 4 bases from V and 6 bases from J, with 6 bases between. The CDR3 spans 11 residues.